Reported below is one T cell receptor (beta chain). The antigen is undetermined. The V and J ends lost 4 bases and 5 bases, in that order; junction bases with no gene match: 6. The CDR3 has 14 residues. CDR1 DFQATT and CDR2 SNEGSKA come from the germline V gene (reference sequence). Libraries of TCR beta came from quantitative 5'-RACE with molecular barcodes. TCRdb re-called the 5' RACE reads with MiXCR, one entry per CDR3 protein. This sample yields 700,000 or so distinct CDR3 sequences, of which 15% to 20% are seen a single time; about 19% belongs to the top ten. This sample was taken from a study of CD8 T cells in ankylosing spondylitis. Findings of the study overall: Significantly higher representation of disease-linked clones was reported for matched ankylosing spondylitis synovial fluid. Ankylosing spondylitis blood appeared to carry a characteristic TCR beta motif of seven to nine highly homologous variants. In the blood and synovial fluid of reactive arthritis, some motif variants had been previously reported.

Sequencing was done on a sample of blood, either unsorted or a sorted T cell fraction (not recorded which). This sequence originates from a male donor with ankylosing spondylitis. The chain couples TRBV20-1 to TRBJ2-3, with TRBD2 identical over 10 bases. The CDR3 coding sequence is TGCAGTGCTACGAGCGGGAGGGGAGGAGATACGCAGTATTTT. It yields the protein CSATSGRGGDTQYF.